This T cell receptor (beta chain) was sequenced during a study of technical replicates of blood from a few donors. Clones were sequenced by immunoSEQ multiplex PCR, and TCRdb holds only the in-frame ones, with some missing. The sample consists of some 85,000 clones, about 96% of them appearing once. V gave up 1 base and J gave up 1 base, with 8 bases separating them. Germline CDR1 reads SGHRS; CDR2 reads YFSETQ. The CDR3 is 15 residues long. This sequence originates from a human donor in good health. Material for sequencing was T cells isolated from PBMCs. The chain couples TRBV5-1 to TRBJ2-2, with a tentative D call TRBD1 (5 bases). The CDR3 reads CASSLITGNTGELFF. In DNA form, the CDR3 reads TGCGCCAGCAGCTTGATTACAGGGAACACCGGGGAGCTGTTTTTT.